This TCR beta chain appears in the sequencing data of a study of early T cells in non-severe SARS-CoV-2 infection. About the study: Sequencing targeted bulk RNA from unsorted whole blood, leaving chains unpaired.

This clonotype was recorded many times. CDR1 is DFQATT and CDR2 is SNEGSKA in the germline V gene (reference sequence). This CDR3 has 17 residues. V dropped 0 bases and J dropped 2; count of bases not matched to a gene: 9. Individually, cDNA molecules had unique molecular identifiers attached to them. TCRdb processed the 5' RACE reads anew with MiXCR; each CDR3 protein has one entry. The data contain 70,000 or so distinct CDR3 sequences, 4.6% of them singletons. Sequenced here: whole blood, sampled at baseline. The receptor was derived from an adult who was a healthcare worker with PCR-confirmed SARS-CoV-2 infection or an uninfected control (not recorded which). The donor label of this sample is uncertain. The V and J genes are TRBV20-1 and TRBJ2-7; the match to TRBD2 covers 11 bases. Here the CDR3 DNA reads TGCAGTGCTAGAGATGCTAGCGGGGGGTCCGATCCCTACGAGCAGTACTTC. It encodes CSARDASGGSDPYEQYF.